This section outlines one T cell receptor beta chain sequence together with its context. This clone's antigen is unknown. No qualities accompany the bases; no much larger clone lies one base away. TCRbeta CDR3 regions were amplified from genomic DNA by means of the immunoSEQ Assay, a bias-controlled multiplex PCR. The authors' analysis ran thus. Nucleated cell counts per sample were estimated from amplification of reference gene primers within the assay. Sequence reads were collapsed and filtered to measure the absolute abundance of every unique TCRbeta CDR3 rearrangement. Productive Simpson clonality was computed per sample as the square root of Simpson's diversity index over productive rearrangements. Drawn from immuneACCESS, this table holds only the in-frame rearrangements with V and J called that TCRdb kept. Clones are partly lost; checked studies trace under half to an unresolved V gene and leave the rest unexplained. The V and J calls and the clone size are those of that table, but D and trimming were determined from the DNA. Present in this sample are approximately 120,000 clones, around 82% of which were seen just once. The leading ten clones occupy approximately 6.3% of the sample.

The collaborating institutions used their own protocols to collect whole blood in K2EDTA tubes. For TCRbeta analysis, collaborator samples were shipped as frozen whole blood, as isolated PBMCs, or as DNA extracted from either sample type. The entry originates in a study of blood T cell repertoires in COVID-19 (dated by TCRdb to the early 2020s). In the study overall: Collaborator samples came from the United States, Italy and Spain and covered acute and convalescent phases of COVID-19. The prospective study material was composed of cDNA or gDNA derived from T cells, B-cell-depleted T cells, or PBMCs. Subjects who had been exposed to COVID-19, were actively infected with it, or had recovered from it provided the deeply sampled blood TCRbeta repertoires that made up the dataset. A freely available public database, intended as a resource for researchers studying the immune response to SARS-CoV-2, is where the repertoires were released. The samples were drawn from the first 160 participants of the ongoing ImmuneRACE study and from 1,254 subjects provided by 6 global collaborators. Sample metadata almost always included a de-identified subject ID, COVID-19 status, age in years and sex. Where available, HLA class I and class II types were obtained from metadata supplied by the sample provider rather than from assay-based typing.

The paper's findings and limits, for the study overall: Clinical and demographic metadata were provided uncurated, with the amount varying by source and participant.

This clonotype originated in a man of 80 years or more with active or convalescent COVID-19. Sequencing was performed on peripheral blood.

The sequence in DNA is TGTGCCAGCAGCTGGGTTAGCGGGGGTGGAACGGAGACCCAGTACTTC. Translated, it reads CASSWVSGGGTETQYF. The rearrangement joined TRBV5-5 to TRBJ2-5, with 9 bases matching TRBD2. From cysteine to phenylalanine, the CDR3 is 16 amino acids long. Solely the CDR3 DNA is kept, with 48 bases framed from the first base. The CDR1 and CDR2 encoded by the germline V gene (reference sequence) are SGHKS and YYEKEE. The V end gives up 3 bases and the J end 5 bases, leaving 11 bases in the junction not matched to a gene.